One and the same sample provided the 17 T cell receptor beta chains below, sequenced in a study of tumor-infiltrating lymphocytes in glioblastoma multiforme. Three nested ARM-PCR rounds with V-beta and C-beta primers built TCRB libraries. TCRdb ran MiXCR on the multiplex PCR reads and lists one entry per CDR3 protein. The table has about 8,400 distinct CDR3 sequences, nearly 75% seen once. What was sequenced was brain tumor tissue. Source of these receptors: a male donor with glioblastoma.

In regard to this clonotype: A read error may explain this, as a much larger clone is one base away. V and J are TRBV12-3 or TRBV12-4 and TRBJ2-7; D unclear. CDR3 length equals 12 residues. Trimming removed 6 bases at V and 4 bases at J, with 10 bases between. This CDR3 reads CASRPLMYEQYF. CDR3 coding DNA: TGTGCCAGCAGACCTCTGATGTACGAGCAGTACTTC.

In the case of this clonotype: Mismatch with germline at one junction end may stem from a read error. The chain carries TRBV20-1 and TRBJ1-2; D not certain. Germline CDR1 DFQATT, CDR2 SNEGSKA (reference sequence). The length of the CDR3 is 13 residues. The CDR3 DNA follows: TGCAGTCTTGAAAGACCCAGTTCCTATGGTTACATCTTC. Protein product: CSLERPSSYGYIF.

The chain recombines TRBV11-2 with TRBJ1-1, with 7 bases identical to TRBD1. Per germline, CDR1 SGHAT and CDR2 FQNNGV. This CDR3 region has 17 residues. J gave up 0 bases and V 3 bases, and 10 bases lay outside the gene matches. As DNA, the CDR3 is TGTGCCAGCAGCTTCTACAGGGGCGAGGGTGTGAACACTGAAGCTTTCTTT. It codes for CASSFYRGEGVNTEAFF.

This chain joins TRBV20-1 and TRBJ2-1, with 7 bases identical to TRBD2. CDR1 and CDR2 from the germline V gene are DFQATT and SNEGSKA (reference sequence). The J segment lost 8 bases and the V segment lost 4 bases, leaving 11 bases of the junction unmatched. The CDR3 totals 14 residues. This CDR3 is CSAKDKGGLYEQFF. CDR3 in DNA: TGCAGTGCTAAAGATAAGGGAGGGCTGTATGAGCAGTTCTTC.

This clonotype was detected once. The chain joins TRBV12-3 or TRBV12-4 to TRBJ1-4; D ambiguous. The V and J ends lost 5 bases and 8 bases respectively, with 12 bases between them. This CDR3 has 13 residues. CDR3 coding DNA: TGTGCCAGCAGTACAAGCGGAACAGAAAAACTGTTTTTT. As protein: CASSTSGTEKLFF.

Worth noting for this clonotype: The germline gene is not matched at one end of the junction; a read error may be the cause. The chain uses TRBV20-1 and TRBJ2-6, with a tentative D call TRBD1 (5 bases). The length of the CDR3 is 14 residues. Germline CDR1 DFQATT, CDR2 SNEGSKA (reference sequence). In DNA, the CDR3 is TGCAGTGCCCCAACAGCCCCTGGGGCCAACGTCCTGAGTTTC. This encodes CSAPTAPGANVLSF.

This clonotype was seen many times. The V and J genes are TRBV6-5 and TRBJ2-3; D perhaps matches TRBD1 (6 bases). V was clipped by 6 bases and J by 1 base, with 20 bases between them. Germline V gene data show CDR1 as MNHEY and CDR2 as SVGAGI. The CDR3 is 17 amino acids. The CDR3 nucleotides read TGTGCCAGCAGACCGCTAAGCAGGGGCCTCGGCACAGATACGCAGTATTTT. Translating gives CASRPLSRGLGTDTQYF.

This clonotype has a handful of counts. This chain uses TRBV11-2 with TRBJ2-1, with D unclear. Germline CDR1 and CDR2: SGHAT and FQNNGV. V was trimmed by 1 base and J by 0 bases, leaving 7 bases between them. The CDR3 extends over 15 amino acids. CDR3: CASSLAGSSYNEQFF. CDR3 DNA: TGTGCCAGCAGCTTAGCGGGTAGCTCCTACAATGAGCAGTTCTTC.

The chain is built from TRBV29-1 and TRBJ2-3, with TRBD2 matching over 8 bases. The CDR3 is 15 residues long. V dropped 4 bases and J dropped 14; count of bases not matched to a gene: 20. Germline CDR1 SQVTM, CDR2 ANQGSEA. The CDR3 loop is CSVAQRERSTDTTYF. The CDR3 region has the DNA TGCAGCGTTGCCCAGCGGGAGAGGAGCACAGATACGACGTATTTT.

The V gene is TRBV29-1, the J gene TRBJ2-7; D perhaps matches TRBD1 (6 bases). Looked up from germline, CDR1 is SQVTM and CDR2 is ANQGSEA. This CDR3 comprises 14 residues. DNA for the CDR3: TGCATTATTGTGGGGGACAAGGGCTTCTATGAGCAGTACTTC. It specifies CIIVGDKGFYEQYF.

This clonotype occurred many times. This sequence may be a read error, since a much larger clone differs from it by one base. V is TRBV5-1 and J is TRBJ1-4, with 7 bases aligning to TRBD1. The CDR3 extends over 16 amino acids. CDR1 SGHRS and CDR2 YFSETQ come from the germline V gene. DNA of the CDR3: TGCGCCAGCAGCTACACAGGGGCAGTAACTAATGAAGAACTGTTTTTT. This sequence encodes CASSYTGAVTNEELFF. Complete variable domain (other parts from reference TRBV5-1 and TRBJ1-4): KAGVTQTPRYLIKTRGQQVTLSCSPISGHRSVSWYQQTPGQGLQFLFEYFSETQRNKGNFPGRFSGRQFSNSRSEMNVSTLELGDSALYLCASSYTGAVTNEELFFGSGTQLSVL.

The chain combines TRBV20-1 with TRBJ1-6; D not resolved. CDR1 is DFQATT, CDR2 SNEGSKA, per germline (reference sequence). The V end lost 5 bases, the J end lost 11 bases, and 22 bases lay between the germline ends. The CDR3 runs to 15 residues. This CDR3 is CSAGGRGSVNPPLHF. In nucleotides, the CDR3 is TGCAGTGCTGGAGGGCGGGGTTCCGTGAACCCACCCCTCCACTTT.

This clonotype was seen only a few times. This chain links TRBV11-2 with TRBJ2-3; 7 bases are shared with TRBD1. The CDR3 has 13 amino acids. Looked up from germline, CDR1 is SGHAT and CDR2 is FQNNGV. V gave up 8 bases and J gave up 4 bases; unmatched junction bases: 6. CDR3 sequence reads: CASLQGMADTQYF. CDR3 coding DNA: TGTGCCAGCTTACAGGGGATGGCAGATACGCAGTATTTT.

This clonotype was picked up a small number of times. The J gene is TRBJ1-2, the V gene TRBV11-2; 8 positions agree with TRBD1. Germline V gene sequence: CDR1 SGHAT, CDR2 FQNNGV. The ends lost 4 bases at V and 2 bases at J; junction bases unmatched: 6. There are 15 residues in the CDR3. In DNA, the CDR3 is TGTGCCAGCAGCTCCTATAGACAGGGGAACTATGGCTACACCTTC. Amino acid sequence: CASSSYRQGNYGYTF.

The genes are TRBV11-2 and TRBJ2-3; D remains ambiguous. The DNA end is more similar to TRBJ1-5, so the J call may be wrong. The CDR3 totals 14 residues. In germline, CDR1 is SGHAT, CDR2 FQNNGV. DNA of the CDR3: TGTGCCAGCAATACTCTAGCGGGTGAGGATACGCAGCATTTT. It yields the protein CASNTLAGEDTQHF.

In the case of this clonotype: A junction end diverges from the germline sequence, so it may reflect a read error. This chain uses TRBV11-2 with TRBJ2-1; maybe TRBD2 (6 bases). Per the germline V gene, CDR1 is SGHAT and CDR2 is FQNNGV. The CDR3 consists of 12 residues. The CDR3 loop reads CASRGRQNEQSF. The CDR3 nucleotides read TGTGCCAGCAGGGGGAGGCAAAATGAGCAGTCCTTC.

The chain recombines TRBV11-2 with TRBJ2-2; 7 nucleotides align to TRBD2. Trimming took 7 bases from V and 5 from J; bases not matched to a gene: 25. The CDR3 covers 20 residues. Germline V gene lookup returns CDR1 SGHAT and CDR2 FQNNGV. Written as DNA, the CDR3 is TGTGCCAGCACCCCCTCATTCAGCCAAGGGCTAGCGGTGAATACCGGGGAGCTGTTTTTT. Translated, it gives CASTPSFSQGLAVNTGELFF.